The 7 T cell receptor beta chains reported below all come from one sample, sequenced in a study. TCRdb passed the RT-PCR reads through MiXCR, listing each CDR3 protein once. This table holds about 680,000 distinct CDR3 sequences, 12% to 15% found once. Sample: memory CD4+ T cells from blood. The receptors originated from a female donor in good health, serving as a healthy control.

This clonotype appeared a few times. The chain has TRBV6-5 and TRBJ1-6; tentatively, D is TRBD1 (5 bases). The CDR3 length is 13 residues. The germline V gene encodes CDR1 MNHEY and CDR2 SVGAGI. V shed 5 bases and J shed 10 bases, with 12 bases lying between them. Here the CDR3 reads CASSPRGFSPLHF. The CDR3 nucleotides are TGTGCCAGCAGTCCACGGGGGTTCTCACCCCTCCACTTT.

The table lists this clonotype with many counts. This chain uses TRBV20-1 with TRBJ1-2; D is undetermined. The CDR3 is made up of 12 amino acids. Germline V gives CDR1 DFQATT, CDR2 SNEGSKA (reference sequence). V was clipped by 3 bases and J by 7 bases, with 12 bases between them. The CDR3 DNA reads TGCAGTGCTAGTAGAGAGGTCATTGGCTACACCTTC. This sequence encodes CSASREVIGYTF.

This clonotype has a handful of counts. V gene TRBV6-5 combines with J gene TRBJ2-3; 11 positions agree with TRBD1. The J segment lost 6 bases and the V segment lost 6 bases, leaving 8 bases of the junction unmatched. Germline V gene lookup returns CDR1 MNHEY and CDR2 SVGAGI. This CDR3 spans 15 amino acids. This chain's CDR3 is CASRGTGTGGDTQYF. CDR3 coding DNA: TGTGCCAGCAGGGGAACCGGGACAGGGGGTGATACGCAGTATTTT.

This clonotype was detected once. The DNA of the CDR3 is TGTGCCAGTAGTGACACAAGGAACACTGAAGCTTTCTTT. Amino acid sequence: CASSDTRNTEAFF. J is TRBJ1-1 and V is TRBV19; D remains ambiguous. Trimming took 5 bases from V and 1 from J, leaving 8 bases between them. The germline CDR1 and CDR2 sequences are LNHDA and SQIVND (reference sequence). CDR3 length: 13 amino acids.

At least ten counts were recorded for this clonotype. The chain uses TRBV18 and TRBJ2-5; TRBD1 matches 7 bases. From germline, CDR1 is KGHSH and CDR2 LQKENI. V trimming: 2 bases; J trimming: 6 bases; junction bases outside the gene matches: 6. The CDR3 is 14 residues long. CDR3 loop: CASSPDRVQQTQYF. The DNA of the CDR3 is TGTGCCAGCTCACCAGACAGGGTGCAGCAGACCCAGTACTTC.

This chain uses TRBV7-3 with TRBJ2-2; unclear D gene. CDR1 is SGHTA and CDR2 is FQGTGA in the germline V gene. Trimming stripped 2 bases from V and 0 bases from J, with 10 bases between. CDR3 size: 16 residues. CDR3 nucleotide sequence: TGTGCCAGCAGCTTAGTTTCGACTGCGAACACCGGGGAGCTGTTTTTT. Its protein product is CASSLVSTANTGELFF.

The CDR3 coding sequence is TGCAGTGCTAATGCCCCGGGACTAGCGGGAGGGGGAAGCACAGATACGCAGTATTTT. This gives the protein CSANAPGLAGGGSTDTQYF. The chain has TRBV20-1 and TRBJ2-3; TRBD2 matches 16 bases. V was pared by 4 bases and J by 0 bases, with 10 bases of the junction left unmatched. The CDR3 covers 19 residues. Looked up from germline, CDR1 is DFQATT and CDR2 is SNEGSKA (reference sequence).